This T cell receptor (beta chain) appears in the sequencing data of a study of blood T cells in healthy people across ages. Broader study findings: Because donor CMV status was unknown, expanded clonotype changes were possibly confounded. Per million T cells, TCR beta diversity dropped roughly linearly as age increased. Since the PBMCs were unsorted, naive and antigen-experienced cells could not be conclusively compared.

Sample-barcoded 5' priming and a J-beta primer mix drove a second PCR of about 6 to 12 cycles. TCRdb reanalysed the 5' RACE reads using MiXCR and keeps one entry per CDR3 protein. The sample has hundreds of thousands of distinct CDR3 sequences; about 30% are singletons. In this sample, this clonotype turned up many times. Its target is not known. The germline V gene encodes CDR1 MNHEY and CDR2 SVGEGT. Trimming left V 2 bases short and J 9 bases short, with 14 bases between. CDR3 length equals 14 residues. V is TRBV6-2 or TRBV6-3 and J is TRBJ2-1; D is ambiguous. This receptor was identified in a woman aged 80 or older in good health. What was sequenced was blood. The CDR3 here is CASSYGGGMLEQFF. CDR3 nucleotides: TGTGCCAGCAGTTACGGCGGTGGGATGCTTGAGCAGTTCTTC.